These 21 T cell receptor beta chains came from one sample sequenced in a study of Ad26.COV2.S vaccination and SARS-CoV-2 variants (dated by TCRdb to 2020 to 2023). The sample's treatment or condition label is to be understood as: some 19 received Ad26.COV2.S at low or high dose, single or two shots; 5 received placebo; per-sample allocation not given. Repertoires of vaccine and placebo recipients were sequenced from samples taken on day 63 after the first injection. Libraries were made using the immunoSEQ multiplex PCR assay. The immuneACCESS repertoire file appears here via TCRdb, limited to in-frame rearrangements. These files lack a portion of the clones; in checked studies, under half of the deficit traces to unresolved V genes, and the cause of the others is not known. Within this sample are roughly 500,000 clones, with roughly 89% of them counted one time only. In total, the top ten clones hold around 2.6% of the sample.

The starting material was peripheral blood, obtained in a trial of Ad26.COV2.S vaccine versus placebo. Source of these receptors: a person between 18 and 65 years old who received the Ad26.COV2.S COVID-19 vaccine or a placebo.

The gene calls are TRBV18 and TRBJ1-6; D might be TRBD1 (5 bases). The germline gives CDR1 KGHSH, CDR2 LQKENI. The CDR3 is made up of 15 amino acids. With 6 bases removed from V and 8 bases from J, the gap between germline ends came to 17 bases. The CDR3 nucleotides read TGTGCCAGCTCCGACATGCAGGGTAGGGATTCACCCCTCCACTTT. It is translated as CASSDMQGRDSPLHF.

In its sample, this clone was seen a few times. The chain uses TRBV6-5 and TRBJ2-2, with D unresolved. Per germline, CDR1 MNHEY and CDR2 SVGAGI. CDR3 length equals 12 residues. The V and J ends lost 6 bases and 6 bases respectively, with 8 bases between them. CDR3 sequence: CASRVPSGELFF. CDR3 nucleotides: TGTGCCAGCAGGGTTCCGTCCGGGGAGCTGTTTTTT.

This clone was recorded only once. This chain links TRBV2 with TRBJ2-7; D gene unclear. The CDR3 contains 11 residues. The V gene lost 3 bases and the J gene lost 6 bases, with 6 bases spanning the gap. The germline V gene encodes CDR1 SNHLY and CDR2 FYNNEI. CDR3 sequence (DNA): TGTGCCAGCAGTGAGTTTCTCGAGCAGTACGTC. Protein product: CASSEFLEQYV.

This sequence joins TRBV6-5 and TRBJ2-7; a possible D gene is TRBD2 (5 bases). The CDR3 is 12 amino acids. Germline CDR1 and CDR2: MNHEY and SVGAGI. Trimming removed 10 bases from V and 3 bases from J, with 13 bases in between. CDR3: CATVGEDYEQYV. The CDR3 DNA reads TGTGCCACGGTGGGAGAGGACTACGAGCAGTACGTC.

CDR3: CATQREIGSNQPQHF. Written as DNA, the CDR3 is TGTGCCACTCAAAGGGAGATTGGAAGCAATCAGCCCCAGCATTTT. The chain combines TRBV19 with TRBJ1-5, with D uncertain. The CDR3 loop spans 15 amino acids. Germline loops: CDR1 LNHDA, CDR2 SQIVND (reference sequence). V was clipped by 10 bases and J by 1 base, with 17 bases between them.

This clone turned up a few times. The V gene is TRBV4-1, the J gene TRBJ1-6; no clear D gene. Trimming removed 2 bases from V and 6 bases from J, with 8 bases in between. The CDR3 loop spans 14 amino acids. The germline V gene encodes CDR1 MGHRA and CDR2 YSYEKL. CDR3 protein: CASSQTRFNSPLHF. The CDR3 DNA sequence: TGCGCCAGCAGCCAAACCCGATTTAATTCACCCCTCCACTTT.

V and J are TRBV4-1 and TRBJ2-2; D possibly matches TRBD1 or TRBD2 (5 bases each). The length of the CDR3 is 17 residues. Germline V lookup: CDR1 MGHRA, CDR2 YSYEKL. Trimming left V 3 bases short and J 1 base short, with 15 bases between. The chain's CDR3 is CASSQSSGTQNTGELFF. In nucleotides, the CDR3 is TGCGCCAGCAGCCAGAGCTCCGGGACGCAGAACACCGGGGAGCTGTTTTTT.

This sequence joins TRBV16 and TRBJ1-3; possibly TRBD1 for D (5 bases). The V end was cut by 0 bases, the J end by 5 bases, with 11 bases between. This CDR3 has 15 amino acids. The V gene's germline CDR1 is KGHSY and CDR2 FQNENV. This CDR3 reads CASSQSGQGRNTIYF. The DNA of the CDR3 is TGTGCCAGCAGCCAATCCGGGCAGGGAAGAAACACCATATATTTT.

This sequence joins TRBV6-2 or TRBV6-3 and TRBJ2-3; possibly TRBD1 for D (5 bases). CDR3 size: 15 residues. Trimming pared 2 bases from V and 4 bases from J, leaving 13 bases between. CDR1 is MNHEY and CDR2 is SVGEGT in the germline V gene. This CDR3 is CASSYRGTRADTQYF. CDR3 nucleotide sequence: TGTGCCAGCAGTTACAGGGGCACCCGGGCAGATACGCAGTATTTT.

The CDR3 DNA follows: TGTGCCAGCAGCCAACAGGGAAGGACTGAAGCTTTCTTT. Amino acids: CASSQQGRTEAFF. The chain couples TRBV3-1 (or the pseudogene TRBV3-2) to TRBJ1-1; tentatively, D is TRBD1 (5 bases). The germline CDR1 and CDR2 sequences are LGHDT and YNNKEL (reference sequence). Trimming took off 2 bases at V and 5 bases at J, with 9 bases between the two ends. CDR3 length: 13 residues.

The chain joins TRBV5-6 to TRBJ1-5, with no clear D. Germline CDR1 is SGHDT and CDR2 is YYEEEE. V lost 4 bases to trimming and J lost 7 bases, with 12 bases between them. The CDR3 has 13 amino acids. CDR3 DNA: TGTGCCAGCAGCCCCACCCCGGACCAGCCCCAGCATTTT. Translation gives CASSPTPDQPQHF.

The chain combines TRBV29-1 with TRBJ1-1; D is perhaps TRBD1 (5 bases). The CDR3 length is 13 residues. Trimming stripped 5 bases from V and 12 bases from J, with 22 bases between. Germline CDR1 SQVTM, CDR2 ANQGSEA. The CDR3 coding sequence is TGCAGCGTTACAGTTCGTGCAGGGTGGGCAACTTTCTTT. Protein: CSVTVRAGWATFF.

The CDR3 DNA reads TGTGCCAGCAGCCTGGACAGGGGGAACACTGAAGCTTTCTTT. This gives the protein CASSLDRGNTEAFF. The chain has TRBV7-6 and TRBJ1-1, with 9 bases fitting TRBD1. V dropped 5 bases and J dropped 1; count of bases not matched to a gene: 2. The germline gives CDR1 SGHVS, CDR2 FNYEAQ. The CDR3 covers 14 residues.

The CDR3: CASSLWDLSSGHSTEAFF. CDR3 bases: TGTGCCAGCAGCTTATGGGACTTAAGTTCGGGCCATTCCACTGAAGCTTTCTTT. This chain connects TRBV7-2 to TRBJ1-1; TRBD1 might be the D (5 bases). The CDR3 is 18 amino acids. Trimming took 2 bases from V and 4 from J, leaving 23 bases between them. Germline CDR1 is SGHTA and CDR2 is FQGNSA.

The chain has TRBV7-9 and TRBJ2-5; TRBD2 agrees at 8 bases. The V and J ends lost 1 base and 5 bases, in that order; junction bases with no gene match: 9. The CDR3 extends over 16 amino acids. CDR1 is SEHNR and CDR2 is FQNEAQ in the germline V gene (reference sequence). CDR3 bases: TGTGCCAGCAGCTTAGTCGTGCGGGGGGCCGGGGAGACCCAGTACTTC. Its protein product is CASSLVVRGAGETQYF.

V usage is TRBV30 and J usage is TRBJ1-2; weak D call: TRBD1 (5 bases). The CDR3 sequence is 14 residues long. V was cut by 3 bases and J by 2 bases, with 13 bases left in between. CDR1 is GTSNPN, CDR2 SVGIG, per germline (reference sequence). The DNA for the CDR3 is TGTGCCTGGAGCGCGGGGGGAGTAAACTATGGCTACACCTTC. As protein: CAWSAGGVNYGYTF.

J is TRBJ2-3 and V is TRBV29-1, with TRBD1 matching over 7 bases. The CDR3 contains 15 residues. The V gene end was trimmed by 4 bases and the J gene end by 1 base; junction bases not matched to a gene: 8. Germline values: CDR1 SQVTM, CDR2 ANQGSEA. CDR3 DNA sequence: TGCAGCGTTGCTGCACAGGGGCCGGGCACAGATACGCAGTATTTT. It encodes CSVAAQGPGTDTQYF.

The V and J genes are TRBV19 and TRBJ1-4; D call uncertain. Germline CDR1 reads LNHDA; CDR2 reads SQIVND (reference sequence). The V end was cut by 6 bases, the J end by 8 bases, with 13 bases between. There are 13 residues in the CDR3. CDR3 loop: CASRFHPGEKLFF. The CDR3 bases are TGTGCCAGTAGATTCCATCCTGGGGAAAAACTGTTTTTT.

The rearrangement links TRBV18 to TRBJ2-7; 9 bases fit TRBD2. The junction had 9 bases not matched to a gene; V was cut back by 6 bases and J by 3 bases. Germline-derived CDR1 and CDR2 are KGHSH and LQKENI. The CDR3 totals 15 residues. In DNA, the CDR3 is TGTGCCAGCTCGGCGACTAGCGGACTTTTCTACGAGCAGTACGTC. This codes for CASSATSGLFYEQYV.

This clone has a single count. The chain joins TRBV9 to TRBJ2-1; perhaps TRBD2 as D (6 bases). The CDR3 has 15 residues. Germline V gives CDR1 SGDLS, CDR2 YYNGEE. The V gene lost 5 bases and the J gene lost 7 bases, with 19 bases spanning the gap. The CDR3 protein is CASSKTREVINEQFF. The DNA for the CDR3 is TGTGCCAGCAGTAAGACTAGGGAGGTGATAAATGAGCAGTTCTTC.

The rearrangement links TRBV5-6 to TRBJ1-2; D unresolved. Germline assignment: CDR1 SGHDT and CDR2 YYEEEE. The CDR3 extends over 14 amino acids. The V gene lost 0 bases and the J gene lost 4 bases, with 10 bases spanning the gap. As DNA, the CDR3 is TGTGCCAGCAGCTTGGGCAGACCTCTCTATGGCTACACCTTC. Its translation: CASSLGRPLYGYTF.